This TCR beta chain stems from a study of cytomegalovirus exposure and HLA in healthy donors. Study background: Findings of an earlier analysis included around 100 million unique TCR beta sequences from some 200 million T cells.

The germline V gene encodes CDR1 SQVTM and CDR2 ANQGSEA. V lost 3 bases to trimming and J lost 5 bases; unmatched junction nucleotides: 3. CDR3 length: 12 amino acids. A remark on this clone: Antigen: not known.

Primers: 60 Vbeta forward and 13 Jbeta reverse. Profiling relied on immunoSEQ multiplex PCR, and the TCRdb table lists in-frame clones only, not all of them. Found here are a few hundred thousand clones, approximately 81% of them singletons; the top ten hold about 3.1%. Study results and caveats: Earlier analysis yielded a pattern in which most TCR beta V segments were productive about 90% or about 30% of the time. TCR beta chains numbering about 160 were designated cytomegalovirus-associated.

This TCR was recovered from a man aged 25 to 40 in good health and CMV-seronegative. This chain links TRBV29-1 with TRBJ1-1; 7 bases agree with TRBD1. Material: PBMCs. CDR3 region: CSVDGTATEAFF. CDR3 DNA sequence: TGCAGCGTTGACGGGACAGCTACTGAAGCTTTCTTT.